One and the same sample provided the 16 T cell receptor beta chains below, sequenced in a study of T cells in Graves' hyperthyroidism and ophthalmopathy. Amplification targeted TCR beta CDR3 regions from RNA transcripts. The study used the HTBI primer set for a first-round RT-PCR of the TCR CDR3. TCRdb re-derived calls from the multiplex PCR reads in MiXCR, one entry per CDR3 protein. Found here are a few hundred thousand distinct CDR3 sequences, around 16% of them singletons; the top ten hold around 7.3%. The sequenced sample consisted of blood. The source is a woman aged 25 to 39 with Graves' hyperthyroidism.

This clonotype was seen ten or more times. The chain carries TRBV2 and TRBJ1-5, with D hard to call. Germline CDR1 is SNHLY and CDR2 is FYNNEI. V shed 0 bases and J shed 16 bases, with 13 bases lying between them. The CDR3 extends over 12 amino acids. As DNA, the CDR3 is TGTGCCAGCAGTGAAGCCCCGGCATCAGTACATTTT. It specifies CASSEAPASVHF.

In this sample, this clonotype turned up a few times. CDR3 residues: CASSPSGRVEQFF. The CDR3 bases are TGCGCCAGCAGTCCGAGCGGGAGGGTTGAGCAGTTCTTC. This rearrangement joins TRBV10-2 to TRBJ2-1; 10 nucleotides match TRBD2. The germline CDR1 and CDR2 sequences are WSHSY and SAAADI. V shed 5 bases and J 9 bases; nucleotides not matched to a gene: 4. CDR3 length: 13 residues.

This clonotype was recorded at least ten times. This chain connects TRBV27 to TRBJ2-7; TRBD2 matches 7 bases. In germline, CDR1 is MNHEY, CDR2 SMNVEV (reference sequence). The junction had 15 bases not matched to a gene; V was cut back by 8 bases and J by 2 bases. This CDR3 contains 16 residues. The CDR3: CASRLLASGAAYEQYF. CDR3 nucleotide sequence: TGTGCCAGCCGCCTTCTGGCTAGCGGAGCAGCCTACGAGCAGTACTTC.

This clonotype was seen at least ten times. V and J are TRBV6-1 and TRBJ1-5; D may be TRBD1 (5 bases). There are 15 residues in the CDR3. Looked up from germline, CDR1 is MNHNS and CDR2 is SASEGT. Trimming pared 0 bases from V and 5 bases from J, leaving 11 bases between. The CDR3, as DNA: TGTGCCAGCAGTGAAGCTGGGACTGGCTATCAGCCCCAGCATTTT. Protein sequence: CASSEAGTGYQPQHF.

This clonotype showed up many times. The chain's CDR3 is CASRRAGNLYGYTF. DNA for the CDR3: TGTGCCAGCAGGAGGGCAGGGAACCTCTATGGCTACACCTTC. The J gene is TRBJ1-2, the V gene TRBV12-3 or TRBV12-4; D may be TRBD1 (5 bases). V lost 6 bases and J 4 bases, leaving 15 bases between the germline ends. The CDR3 spans 14 residues.

The sample holds a few counts of this clonotype. The chain recombines TRBV4-1 with TRBJ2-2; D remains unclear. V was pared by 0 bases and J by 5 bases, with 13 bases between. The CDR3 sequence is 16 residues long. In germline, CDR1 is MGHRA, CDR2 YSYEKL. The CDR3 coding sequence is TGCGCCAGCAGCCAAGACGCGGTAGGTTGGACCGGGGAGCTGTTTTTT. This codes for CASSQDAVGWTGELFF.

This clonotype was detected many times. This chain links TRBV7-9 with TRBJ1-6, with D perhaps TRBD1 (6 bases). The CDR3 loop spans 14 amino acids. V shed 4 bases and J shed 6 bases, with 10 bases lying between them. The germline V gene has CDR1 SEHNR and CDR2 FQNEAQ (reference sequence). CDR3 residues: CASSSRGGNSPLHF. CDR3 bases: TGTGCCAGCAGCTCCAGGGGTGGTAATTCACCCCTCCACTTT.

The gene calls are TRBV19 and TRBJ2-7, with D possibly called TRBD1 or TRBD2 (6 bases each). CDR1 is LNHDA and CDR2 is SQIVND in the germline V gene (reference sequence). The germline V and J ends were trimmed by 6 bases and 2 bases, with 11 bases remaining between them. The CDR3 is 13 amino acids. The CDR3 reads CASSGGPTYEQYF. The CDR3 DNA is TGTGCCAGTAGCGGGGGCCCCACCTACGAGCAGTACTTC.

Concerning this clonotype: This may come from a read error, since a much larger clone is one base off. The chain joins TRBV20-1 to TRBJ2-7; 7 nucleotides agree with TRBD2. CDR1 and CDR2 from the germline V gene are DFQATT and SNEGSKA (reference sequence). The length of the CDR3 is 13 residues. This chain's CDR3 is CSARDHRDYGQYF. The DNA of the CDR3 is TGCAGTGCTAGAGATCACCGGGACTACGGGCAGTACTTC.

This clonotype was seen repeatedly, ten times or more. The chain is built from TRBV5-1 and TRBJ1-1; 8 bases match TRBD1. Germline CDR1 SGHRS, CDR2 YFSETQ. After removal of 0 bases from V and 3 bases from J, the junction contained 13 bases not matched to a gene. CDR3 size: 18 residues. The CDR3 loop reads CASSLVPRQGSLYTEAFF. In DNA form, the CDR3 reads TGCGCCAGCAGCTTGGTCCCAAGACAGGGGAGTTTATACACTGAAGCTTTCTTT.

This chain joins TRBV20-1 and TRBJ1-4; a weak D match, TRBD1 (5 bases). The CDR3 sequence is 13 residues long. V was shortened by 2 bases and J by 7 bases, with 11 bases between the two germline ends. CDR1 DFQATT and CDR2 SNEGSKA come from the germline V gene (reference sequence). CDR3 residues: CSARFEGAEKLFF. The CDR3, as DNA: TGCAGTGCTAGATTTGAAGGGGCTGAAAAACTGTTTTTT.

This clonotype has a count of ten or more. This sequence joins TRBV2 and TRBJ2-7; 8 bases fit TRBD2. The length of the CDR3 is 14 residues. From germline, CDR1 is SNHLY and CDR2 FYNNEI. V lost 10 bases and J lost 3; bases outside the gene matches: 11. CDR3 nucleotide sequence: TGTGCCACCACGGAGCGGGAGCCCATCTACGAGCAGTACTTC. Amino acids: CATTEREPIYEQYF. The full variable domain, with the rest looked up from reference TRBV2 and TRBJ2-7, is EPEVTQTPSHQVTQMGQEVILRCVPISNHLYFYWYRQILGQKVEFLVSFYNNEISEKSEIFDDQFSVERPDGSNFTLKIRSTKLEDSAMYFCATTEREPIYEQYFGPGTRLTVT.

This clonotype has at least ten counts. The CDR3 here is CASSQGQGQSYEQYF. In DNA form, the CDR3 reads TGTGCCAGCAGCCAAGGACAGGGACAATCCTACGAGCAGTACTTC. This chain uses TRBV3-1 with TRBJ2-7, with TRBD1 identical over 7 bases. The CDR3 contains 15 residues. V shed 1 base and J 1 base; nucleotides not matched to a gene: 4. In germline, CDR1 is LGHDT, CDR2 YNNKEL (reference sequence).

This clonotype has a count of ten or more. The chain couples TRBV7-6 to TRBJ2-7; 10 bases line up with TRBD1. The germline CDR1 and CDR2 sequences are SGHVS and FNYEAQ. Unmatched junction bases numbered 8, after V lost 5 bases and J lost 4 bases. The CDR3 consists of 15 residues. For the CDR3, the DNA is TGTGCCAGCAGCGCGCGACAGGGGGCAAAATACGAGCAGTACTTC. Translated: CASSARQGAKYEQYF.

J is TRBJ2-5 and V is TRBV5-1; D may correspond to TRBD1 or TRBD2 (5 bases each). Germline CDR1 reads SGHRS; CDR2 reads YFSETQ. With 9 bases removed from V and 2 bases from J, the gap between germline ends came to 11 bases. This CDR3 has 12 residues. CDR3: CATQGAQETQYF. The DNA for the CDR3 is TGCGCCACCCAGGGAGCACAAGAGACCCAGTACTTC.

This clonotype has a count of ten or more. V usage is TRBV6-1 and J usage is TRBJ2-7, with D unclear. The CDR3 length is 14 residues. Per the germline V gene, CDR1 is MNHNS and CDR2 is SASEGT. V was cut by 4 bases and J by 2 bases, with 12 bases left in between. CDR3 in amino acids: CASSGHGFTYEQYF. The CDR3 bases are TGTGCCAGCAGTGGTCACGGATTTACCTACGAGCAGTACTTC.